This T cell receptor (beta chain) came from a study of CD8+CD57+ T cells in acquired aplastic anemia. Study-level information: Across the sorted CD4+ and CD8+ cells, DNA amounts averaged 3.2 ug.

Overall study results and limits: It was found that fewer than 35 CD8+ CDR3 sequences were shared between patients and controls.

Germline V gene sequence: CDR1 SGHVS, CDR2 FNYEAQ. CDR3 length equals 16 residues. Trimming left V 5 bases short and J 7 bases short, with 20 bases between. Genomic DNA, serving as template, underwent TCR beta VDJ and CDR3 profiling. TCRdb called the reads again in MiXCR, with one record for every CDR3 protein. The table shows a few hundred thousand distinct CDR3 sequences, with approximately 51% occurring only once. Patients chosen for sequencing had CD8+CD57+ cells that had expanded, as shown by flow cytometry. The cohort consisted entirely of patients having severe acquired aplastic anemia. This clonotype showed up many times. Its cognate antigen is unknown.

This sequence originates from a human donor with aplastic anemia. The rearrangement joins TRBV7-6 to TRBJ2-2; possible D gene TRBD2, 5 bases. The sample consisted of sorted CD4+, CD8+, or CD8+CD57+ T cells (not recorded which) from PBMCs. The CDR3 coding sequence is TGTGCCAGCAGCCGAATTGCGGGCCCCGAGAGCGGGGAGCTGTTTTTT. This codes for CASSRIAGPESGELFF.